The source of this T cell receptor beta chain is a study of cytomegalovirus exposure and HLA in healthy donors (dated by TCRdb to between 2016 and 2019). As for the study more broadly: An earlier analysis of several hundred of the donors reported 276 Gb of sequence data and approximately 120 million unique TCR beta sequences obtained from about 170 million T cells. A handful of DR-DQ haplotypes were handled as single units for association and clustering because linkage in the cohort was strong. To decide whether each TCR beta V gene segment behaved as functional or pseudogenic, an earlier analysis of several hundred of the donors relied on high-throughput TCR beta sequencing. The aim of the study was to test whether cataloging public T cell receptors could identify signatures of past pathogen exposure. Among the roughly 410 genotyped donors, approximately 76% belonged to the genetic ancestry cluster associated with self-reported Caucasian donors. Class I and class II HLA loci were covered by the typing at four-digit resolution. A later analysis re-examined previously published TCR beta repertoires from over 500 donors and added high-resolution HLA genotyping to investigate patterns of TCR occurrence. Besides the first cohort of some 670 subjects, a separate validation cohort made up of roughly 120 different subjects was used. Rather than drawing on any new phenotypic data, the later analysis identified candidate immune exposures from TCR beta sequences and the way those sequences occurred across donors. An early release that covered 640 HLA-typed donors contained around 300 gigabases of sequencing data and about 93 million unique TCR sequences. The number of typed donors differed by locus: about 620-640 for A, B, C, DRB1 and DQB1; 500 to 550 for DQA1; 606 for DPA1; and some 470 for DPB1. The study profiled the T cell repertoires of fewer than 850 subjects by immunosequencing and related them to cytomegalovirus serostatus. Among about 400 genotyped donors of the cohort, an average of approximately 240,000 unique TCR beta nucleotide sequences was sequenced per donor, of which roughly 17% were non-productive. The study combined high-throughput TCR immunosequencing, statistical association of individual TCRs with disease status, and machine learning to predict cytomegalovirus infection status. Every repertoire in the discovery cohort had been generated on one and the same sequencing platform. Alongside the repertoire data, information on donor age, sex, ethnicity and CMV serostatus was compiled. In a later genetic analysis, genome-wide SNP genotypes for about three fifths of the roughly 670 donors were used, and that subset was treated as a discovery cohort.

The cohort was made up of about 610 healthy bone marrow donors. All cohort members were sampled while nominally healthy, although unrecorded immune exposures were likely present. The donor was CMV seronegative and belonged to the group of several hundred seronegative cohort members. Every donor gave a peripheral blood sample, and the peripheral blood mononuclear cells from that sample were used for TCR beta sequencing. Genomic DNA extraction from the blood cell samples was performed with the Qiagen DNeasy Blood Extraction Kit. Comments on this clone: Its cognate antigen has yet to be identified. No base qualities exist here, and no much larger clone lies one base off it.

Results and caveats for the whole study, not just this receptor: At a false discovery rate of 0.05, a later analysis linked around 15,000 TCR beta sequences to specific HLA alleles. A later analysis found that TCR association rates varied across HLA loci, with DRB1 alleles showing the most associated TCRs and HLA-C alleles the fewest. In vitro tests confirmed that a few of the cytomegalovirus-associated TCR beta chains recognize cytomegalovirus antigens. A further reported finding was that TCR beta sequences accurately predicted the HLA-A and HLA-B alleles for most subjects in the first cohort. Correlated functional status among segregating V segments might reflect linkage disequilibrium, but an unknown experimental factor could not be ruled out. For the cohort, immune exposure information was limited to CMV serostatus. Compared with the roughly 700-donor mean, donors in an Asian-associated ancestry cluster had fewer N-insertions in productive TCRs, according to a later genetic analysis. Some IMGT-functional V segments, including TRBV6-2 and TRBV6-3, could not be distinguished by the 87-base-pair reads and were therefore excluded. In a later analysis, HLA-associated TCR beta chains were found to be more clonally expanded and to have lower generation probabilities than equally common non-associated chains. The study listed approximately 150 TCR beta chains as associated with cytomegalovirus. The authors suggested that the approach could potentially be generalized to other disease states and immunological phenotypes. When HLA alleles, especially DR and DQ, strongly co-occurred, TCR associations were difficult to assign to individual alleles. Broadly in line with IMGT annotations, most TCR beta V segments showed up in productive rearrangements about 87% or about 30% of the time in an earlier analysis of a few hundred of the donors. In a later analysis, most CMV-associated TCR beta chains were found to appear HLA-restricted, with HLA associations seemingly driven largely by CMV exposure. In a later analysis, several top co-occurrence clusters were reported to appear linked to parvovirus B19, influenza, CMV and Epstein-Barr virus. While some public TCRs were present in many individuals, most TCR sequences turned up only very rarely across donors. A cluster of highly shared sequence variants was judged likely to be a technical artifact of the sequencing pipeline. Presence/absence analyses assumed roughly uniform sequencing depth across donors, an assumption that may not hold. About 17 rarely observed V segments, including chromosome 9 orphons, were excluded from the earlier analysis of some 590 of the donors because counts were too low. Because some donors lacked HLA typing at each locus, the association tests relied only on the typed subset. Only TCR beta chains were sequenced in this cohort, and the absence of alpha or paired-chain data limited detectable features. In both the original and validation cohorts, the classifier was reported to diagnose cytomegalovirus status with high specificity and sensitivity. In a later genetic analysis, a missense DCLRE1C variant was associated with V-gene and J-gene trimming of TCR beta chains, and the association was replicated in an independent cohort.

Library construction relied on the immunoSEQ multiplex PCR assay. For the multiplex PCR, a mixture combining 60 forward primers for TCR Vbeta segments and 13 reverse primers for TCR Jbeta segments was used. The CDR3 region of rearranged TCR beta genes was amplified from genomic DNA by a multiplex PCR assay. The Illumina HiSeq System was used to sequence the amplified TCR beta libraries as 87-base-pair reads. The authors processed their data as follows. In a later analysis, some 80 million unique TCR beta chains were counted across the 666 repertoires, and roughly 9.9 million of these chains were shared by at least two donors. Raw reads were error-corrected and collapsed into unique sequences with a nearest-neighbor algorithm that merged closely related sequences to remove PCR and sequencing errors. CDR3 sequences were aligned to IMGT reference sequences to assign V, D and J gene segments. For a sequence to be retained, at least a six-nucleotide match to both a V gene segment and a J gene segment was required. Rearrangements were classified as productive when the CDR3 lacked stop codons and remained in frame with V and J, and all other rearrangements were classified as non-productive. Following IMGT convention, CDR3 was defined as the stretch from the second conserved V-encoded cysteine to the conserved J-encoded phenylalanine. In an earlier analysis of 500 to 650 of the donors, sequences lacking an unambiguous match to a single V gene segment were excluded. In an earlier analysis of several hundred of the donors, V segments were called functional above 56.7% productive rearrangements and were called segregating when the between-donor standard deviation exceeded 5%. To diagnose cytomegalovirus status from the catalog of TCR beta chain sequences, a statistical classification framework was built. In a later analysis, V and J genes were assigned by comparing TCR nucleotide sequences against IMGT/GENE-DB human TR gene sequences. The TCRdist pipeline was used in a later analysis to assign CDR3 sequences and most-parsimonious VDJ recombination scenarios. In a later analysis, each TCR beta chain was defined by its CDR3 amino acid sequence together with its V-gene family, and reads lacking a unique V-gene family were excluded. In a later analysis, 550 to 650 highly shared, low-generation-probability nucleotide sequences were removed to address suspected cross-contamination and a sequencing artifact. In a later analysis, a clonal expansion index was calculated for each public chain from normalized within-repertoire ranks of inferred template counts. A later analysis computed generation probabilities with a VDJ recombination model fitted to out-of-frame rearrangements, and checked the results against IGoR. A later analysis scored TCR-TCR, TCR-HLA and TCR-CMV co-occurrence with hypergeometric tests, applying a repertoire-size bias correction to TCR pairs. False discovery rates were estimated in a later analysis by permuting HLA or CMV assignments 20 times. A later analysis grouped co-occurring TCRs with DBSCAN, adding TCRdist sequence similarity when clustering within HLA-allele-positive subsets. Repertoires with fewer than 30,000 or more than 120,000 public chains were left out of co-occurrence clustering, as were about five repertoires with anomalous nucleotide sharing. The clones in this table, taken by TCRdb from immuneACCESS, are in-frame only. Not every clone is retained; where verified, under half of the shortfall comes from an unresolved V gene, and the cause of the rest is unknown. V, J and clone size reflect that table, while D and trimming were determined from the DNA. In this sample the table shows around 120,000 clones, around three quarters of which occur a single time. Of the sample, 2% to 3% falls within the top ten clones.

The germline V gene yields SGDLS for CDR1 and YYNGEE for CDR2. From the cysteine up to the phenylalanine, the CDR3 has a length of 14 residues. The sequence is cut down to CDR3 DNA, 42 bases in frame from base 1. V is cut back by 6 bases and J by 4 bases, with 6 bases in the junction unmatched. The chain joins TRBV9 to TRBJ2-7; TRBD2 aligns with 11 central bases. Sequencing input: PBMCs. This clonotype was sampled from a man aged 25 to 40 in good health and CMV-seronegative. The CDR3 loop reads CASTPGTSGYEQYF. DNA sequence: TGTGCCAGCACCCCCGGGACTAGCGGTTACGAGCAGTACTTC.